This is a list of T cell receptor beta chains from one sample in a study of blood T cell repertoires in COVID-19. The data were produced by immunoSEQ multiplex PCR, yet TCRdb's version contains in-frame clones alone and is incomplete. The repertoire holds about 130,000 clones, with under 85% as singletons. Specimen: peripheral blood. The receptors derive from a woman aged 55-70 years with acute or convalescent COVID-19. Both conserved end residues are part of each CDR3. D genes are given only for firm matches. Size is stated for part of the rows, as once, few or many counts, or as a class when the clone is expanded.

size: once; J: TRBJ1-2; D: -; V: TRBV6-5; CDR3: CASSYTDSYGYTF; DNA: TGTGCCAGCAGTTACACAGACAGCTATGGCTACACCTTC
size: -; J: TRBJ2-5; D: -; V: TRBV27; CDR3: CATQTGTQETQYF; DNA: TGTGCCACGCAGACAGGAACTCAAGAGACCCAGTACTTC
size: -; J: TRBJ2-5; D: -; V: TRBV7-9; CDR3: CASSLASTEQETQYF; DNA: TGTGCCAGCAGCTTAGCGTCTACAGAGCAAGAGACCCAGTACTTC
size: -; J: TRBJ1-2; D: -; V: TRBV1; CDR3: CTSSQDEGTGYGYTF; DNA: TGCACCAGCAGCCAAGATGAGGGGACAGGCTATGGCTACACCTTC
size: -; J: TRBJ1-5; D: TRBD1; V: TRBV19; CDR3: CASSGDRDRHNQPQHF; DNA: TGTGCCAGTAGCGGCGACCGGGACAGGCATAATCAGCCCCAGCATTTT
size: -; J: TRBJ2-5; D: TRBD1; V: TRBV24-1; CDR3: CATSDAGGGETQYF; DNA: TGTGCCACCAGTGACGCAGGGGGCGGAGAGACCCAGTACTTC
size: -; J: TRBJ1-2; D: -; V: TRBV6-2/TRBV6-3; CDR3: CASSYLRVSYGYTF; DNA: TGTGCCAGCAGTTACCTCCGGGTCAGCTATGGCTACACCTTC
size: -; J: TRBJ1-5; D: -; V: TRBV12-5; CDR3: CASGLGGQPQHF; DNA: TGTGCTAGTGGTTTGGGGGGCCAGCCCCAGCATTTT
size: -; J: TRBJ2-3; D: TRBD2; V: TRBV7-8; CDR3: CASSLKRGAHTDTQYF; DNA: TGTGCCAGCAGCTTGAAGCGGGGGGCCCACACAGATACGCAGTATTTT
size: -; J: TRBJ2-5; D: TRBD2; V: TRBV11-2; CDR3: CASSRSGGPQETQYF; DNA: TGTGCCAGCAGCCGTAGCGGGGGGCCCCAAGAGACCCAGTACTTC
size: few; J: TRBJ2-5; D: TRBD2; V: TRBV5-4; CDR3: CASSFAGGGETQYF; DNA: TGTGCCAGCAGCTTTGCGGGGGGCGGGGAGACCCAGTACTTC
size: -; J: TRBJ1-1; D: TRBD1; V: TRBV30; CDR3: CAWSPGGNTEAFF; DNA: TGTGCCTGGAGTCCAGGGGGAAACACTGAAGCTTTCTTT
size: -; J: TRBJ2-5; D: -; V: TRBV24-1; CDR3: CATSDTRTERQETQYF; DNA: TGTGCCACCAGTGACACACGGACAGAAAGACAAGAGACCCAGTACTTC
size: -; J: TRBJ2-7; D: -; V: TRBV27; CDR3: CASSEVRDSPSYEQYF; DNA: TGTGCCAGCAGCGAAGTCAGGGATTCTCCCTCCTACGAGCAGTACTTC
size: -; J: TRBJ1-2; D: -; V: TRBV4-2; CDR3: CASSGRGQGERDYGYTF; DNA: TGTGCCAGCAGCGGGAGGGGTCAGGGAGAAAGGGACTATGGCTACACCTTC
size: few; J: TRBJ2-1; D: TRBD2; V: TRBV29-1; CDR3: CSVGSGGTINEQFF; DNA: TGCAGCGTTGGAAGCGGGGGGACAATCAATGAGCAGTTCTTC
size: once; J: TRBJ1-3; D: -; V: TRBV4-2; CDR3: CASSQRAGSTGNTIYF; DNA: TGTGCCAGCAGCCAAAGGGCAGGGTCGACGGGAAACACCATATATTTT
size: -; J: TRBJ1-6; D: -; V: TRBV5-1; CDR3: CASSWVEVGNSPLHF; DNA: TGCGCCAGCAGCTGGGTCGAGGTAGGAAATTCACCCCTCCACTTT
size: -; J: TRBJ2-2; D: TRBD2; V: TRBV19; CDR3: CASTHHGRTGTGELFF; DNA: TGTGCCAGTACCCACCACGGGAGGACGGGCACCGGGGAGCTGTTTTTT
size: -; J: TRBJ1-2; D: -; V: TRBV2; CDR3: CASSGLGSKIYGYTF; DNA: TGTGCCAGCAGTGGTCTAGGATCCAAGATCTATGGCTACACCTTC
size: -; J: TRBJ2-7; D: -; V: TRBV30; CDR3: CAYEQGIYEQYF; DNA: TGTGCCTATGAACAGGGAATCTACGAGCAGTACTTC
size: few; J: TRBJ1-1; D: -; V: TRBV4-1; CDR3: CASRTNNQGNTEAFF; DNA: TGCGCCAGCAGAACAAATAATCAGGGAAACACTGAAGCTTTCTTT
size: few; J: TRBJ1-1; D: -; V: TRBV19; CDR3: CASSAGQSEAFF; DNA: TGTGCCAGTAGTGCTGGGCAGTCTGAAGCTTTCTTT
size: -; J: TRBJ1-4; D: TRBD1; V: TRBV7-9; CDR3: CASSLGTGGEKLFF; DNA: TGTGCCAGCAGCTTAGGTACAGGGGGTGAAAAACTGTTTTTT
size: few; J: TRBJ1-2; D: -; V: TRBV6-5; CDR3: CASSLNRGMNGYTF; DNA: TGTGCCAGCAGTCTGAATAGGGGGATGAATGGCTACACCTTC
size: -; J: TRBJ1-1; D: -; V: TRBV11-2; CDR3: CASSLAHGVEAFF; DNA: TGTGCCAGCAGCTTAGCCCACGGGGTTGAAGCTTTCTTT
size: -; J: TRBJ1-3; D: -; V: TRBV2; CDR3: CASSATRSSGNTIYF; DNA: TGTGCCAGCAGCGCCACCCGGTCCTCTGGAAACACCATATATTTT
size: -; J: TRBJ1-1; D: TRBD1; V: TRBV24-1; CDR3: CATSDFRSGGWNTEAFF; DNA: TGTGCCACCAGTGATTTTCGGTCAGGGGGGTGGAACACTGAAGCTTTCTTT
size: once; J: TRBJ1-5; D: -; V: TRBV5-6; CDR3: CASSLVGGGGPQHF; DNA: TGTGCCAGCAGCTTGGTTGGGGGAGGGGGGCCCCAGCATTTT
size: -; J: TRBJ2-2; D: TRBD1; V: TRBV6-6; CDR3: CASSYSTGGTGELFF; DNA: TGTGCCAGCAGTTACTCGACAGGGGGAACCGGGGAGCTGTTTTTT
size: once; J: TRBJ1-4; D: -; V: TRBV7-6; CDR3: CASSLAVAGNSGKLFF; DNA: TGTGCCAGCAGCTTAGCCGTAGCAGGGAACTCTGGAAAACTGTTTTTT
size: -; J: TRBJ2-1; D: TRBD2; V: TRBV5-1; CDR3: CASNRERGSYNEQFF; DNA: TGCGCCAGCAACCGGGAGCGGGGTTCATACAATGAGCAGTTCTTC
size: -; J: TRBJ1-2; D: -; V: TRBV5-6; CDR3: CASAGLAGDGYTF; DNA: TGTGCCAGTGCAGGGTTGGCTGGAGATGGCTACACCTTC
size: -; J: TRBJ2-3; D: -; V: TRBV5-1; CDR3: CASSLVTGDTQYF; DNA: TGCGCCAGCAGCTTGGTTACGGGGGATACGCAGTATTTT
size: -; J: TRBJ2-1; D: TRBD1; V: TRBV7-3; CDR3: CASSLYGQGGNEQFF; DNA: TGTGCCAGCAGCTTATACGGACAGGGAGGCAATGAGCAGTTCTTC
size: -; J: TRBJ1-1; D: TRBD1; V: TRBV2; CDR3: CASSPGQGRGNTEAFF; DNA: TGTGCCAGCAGTCCCGGACAGGGGAGAGGGAACACTGAAGCTTTCTTT
size: -; J: TRBJ1-4; D: -; V: TRBV4-1; CDR3: CASSQDRRVRNEKLFF; DNA: TGCGCCAGCAGCCAAGATCGGAGGGTGCGAAATGAAAAACTGTTTTTT
size: -; J: TRBJ2-5; D: TRBD2; V: TRBV7-9; CDR3: CASSLRLAGGKETQYF; DNA: TGTGCCAGCAGCTTACGACTAGCGGGGGGGAAAGAGACCCAGTACTTC
size: -; J: TRBJ1-2; D: -; V: TRBV7-2; CDR3: CASSQNYGYTF; DNA: TGTGCCAGCAGCCAAAACTATGGCTACACCTTC
size: -; J: TRBJ2-5; D: TRBD2; V: TRBV27; CDR3: CANRGDQETQYF; DNA: TGTGCCAACCGGGGGGATCAAGAGACCCAGTACTTC
size: -; J: TRBJ2-5; D: TRBD1; V: TRBV10-1; CDR3: CASSDGTGVQGTQYF; DNA: TGCGCCAGCAGTGACGGGACAGGGGTTCAAGGGACCCAGTACTTC
size: -; J: TRBJ2-2; D: TRBD2; V: TRBV11-1; CDR3: CASRSSGGANTGELFF; DNA: TGTGCCAGCAGATCTAGCGGGGGGGCGAACACCGGGGAGCTGTTTTTT
size: -; J: TRBJ2-5; D: -; V: TRBV12-5; CDR3: CASGAGPIAETQYF; DNA: TGTGCTAGTGGCGCGGGCCCAATTGCCGAGACCCAGTACTTC
size: -; J: TRBJ2-7; D: -; V: TRBV10-1; CDR3: CASSRGPQGEQYF; DNA: TGCGCCAGCAGCCGCGGTCCCCAGGGCGAGCAGTACTTC
size: -; J: TRBJ1-1; D: TRBD1; V: TRBV6-1; CDR3: CASSDNPGGEAFF; DNA: TGTGCCAGCAGTGACAACCCAGGGGGTGAAGCTTTCTTT
size: -; J: TRBJ1-5; D: TRBD1; V: TRBV4-1; CDR3: CASSQGAGTGKGRNQPQHF; DNA: TGCGCCAGCAGCCAAGGAGCCGGGACAGGGAAGGGCCGCAATCAGCCCCAGCATTTT
size: -; J: TRBJ1-2; D: -; V: TRBV2; CDR3: CASSTGHVGYGYTF; DNA: TGTGCCAGCAGTACAGGCCACGTCGGCTATGGCTACACCTTC
size: -; J: TRBJ2-1; D: TRBD1; V: TRBV5-4; CDR3: CASSHARDRDYNEQFF; DNA: TGTGCCAGCAGCCATGCCCGGGACAGGGACTACAATGAGCAGTTCTTC
size: -; J: TRBJ2-5; D: -; V: TRBV3-1/TRBV3-2; CDR3: CASSQDYSPLHF; DNA: TGTGCCAGCAGCCAGGATTACAGCCCGCTCCACTTC
size: -; J: TRBJ1-4; D: -; V: TRBV13; CDR3: CASSLNGDEKLFF; DNA: TGTGCCAGCAGCTTAAACGGGGATGAAAAACTGTTTTTT
size: -; J: TRBJ1-2; D: -; V: TRBV5-1; CDR3: CASSDPGREGTIYGYTF; DNA: TGCGCCAGCAGCGACCCCGGCAGGGAAGGGACTATCTATGGCTACACCTTC
size: -; J: TRBJ1-2; D: -; V: TRBV4-1; CDR3: CASSQVAPPLANYGYTF; DNA: TGCGCCAGCAGCCAAGTAGCCCCCCCACTCGCTAACTATGGCTACACCTTC